This TCR beta chain was recovered during a study of T cell responses to AZD1222 COVID-19 vaccine. Looking at the study overall: Both about-4-week and about-12-week second-dose recipients were combined. Regarding the study as a whole: Repertoire sampling was restricted to post-peak T cell response timepoints. Mostly white British, mostly female donors; authors suggested clonal diversity may be underestimated. Among vaccine-associated CD4 TCRs, coverage spanned spike, with dominance at 160-218 and 743-854.

Germline-derived CDR1 and CDR2 are LGHDT and YNNKEL (reference sequence). This CDR3 has 14 amino acids. Between the trimmed V and J ends, which lost 5 bases and 2 bases, there was a span of 13 bases. Only in-frame clones appear in the TCRdb table, and some are missing; sequencing was by immunoSEQ multiplex PCR. Of approximately 120,000 clones detected, approximately 91% appear once; the ten largest clones hold less than 9.5%. Turning to this clone: Its antigen is not identified.

The clonotype was recovered from an adult in good health. This chain joins TRBV3-1 (or the pseudogene TRBV3-2) and TRBJ2-7; unclear D gene. The sequenced sample was peripheral blood, obtained on day 0 of AZD1222 vaccination. The CDR3 DNA reads TGTGCCAGCAGCGGTGGCCAAAAAACCTACGAGCAGTACTTC. Translation gives CASSGGQKTYEQYF.